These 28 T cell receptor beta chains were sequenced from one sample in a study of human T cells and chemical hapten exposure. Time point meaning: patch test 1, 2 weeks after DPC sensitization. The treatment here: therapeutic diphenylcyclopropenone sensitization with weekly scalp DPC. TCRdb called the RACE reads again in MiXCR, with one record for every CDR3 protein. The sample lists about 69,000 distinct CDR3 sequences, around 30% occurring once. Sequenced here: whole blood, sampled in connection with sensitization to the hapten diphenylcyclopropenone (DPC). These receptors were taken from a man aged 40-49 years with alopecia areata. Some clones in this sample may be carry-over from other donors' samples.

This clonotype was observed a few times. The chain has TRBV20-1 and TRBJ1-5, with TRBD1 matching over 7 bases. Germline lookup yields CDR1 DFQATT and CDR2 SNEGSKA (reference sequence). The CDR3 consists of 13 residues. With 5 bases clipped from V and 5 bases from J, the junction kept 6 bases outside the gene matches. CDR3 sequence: CSAGGGRDQPQHF. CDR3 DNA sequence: TGCAGTGCTGGAGGGGGCCGGGATCAGCCCCAGCATTTT.

Written as DNA, the CDR3 is TGTGCCAGCAGTTCTACAGGGACAGGGAGGCTTCAGCCCCAGCATTTT. Translated: CASSSTGTGRLQPQHF. The chain uses TRBV28 and TRBJ1-5, with 9 bases identical to TRBD1. CDR1 and CDR2 (germline): MDHEN, SYDVKM. The ends lost 4 bases at V and 6 bases at J; junction bases unmatched: 10. This CDR3 spans 16 amino acids.

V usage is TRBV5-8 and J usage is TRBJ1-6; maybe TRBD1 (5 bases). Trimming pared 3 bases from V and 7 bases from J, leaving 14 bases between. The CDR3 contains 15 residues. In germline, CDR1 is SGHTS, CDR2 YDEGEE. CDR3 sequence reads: CASSSRQIQNSPLHF. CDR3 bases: TGTGCCAGCAGCTCGAGACAGATTCAGAATTCACCCCTCCACTTT.

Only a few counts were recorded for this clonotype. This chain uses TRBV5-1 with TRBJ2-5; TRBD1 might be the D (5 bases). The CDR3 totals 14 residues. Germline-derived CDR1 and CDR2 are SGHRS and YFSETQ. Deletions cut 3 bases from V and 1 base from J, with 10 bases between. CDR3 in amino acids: CASSSTGFQETQYF. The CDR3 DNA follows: TGCGCCAGCAGCTCCACAGGCTTCCAAGAGACCCAGTACTTC.

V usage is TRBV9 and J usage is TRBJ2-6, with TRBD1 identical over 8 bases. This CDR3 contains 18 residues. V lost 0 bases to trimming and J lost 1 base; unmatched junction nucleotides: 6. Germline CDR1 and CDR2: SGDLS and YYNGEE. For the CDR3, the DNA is TGTGCCAGCAGCGTAGGGGGGACAGGAGATTCTGGGGCCAACGTCCTGACTTTC. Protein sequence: CASSVGGTGDSGANVLTF.

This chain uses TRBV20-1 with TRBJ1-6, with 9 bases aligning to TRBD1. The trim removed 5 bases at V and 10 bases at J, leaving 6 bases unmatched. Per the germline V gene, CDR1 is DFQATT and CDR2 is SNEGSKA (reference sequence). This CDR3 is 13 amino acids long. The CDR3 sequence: CSAVTGGSSPLHF. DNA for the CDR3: TGCAGTGCTGTGACAGGGGGTTCATCACCCCTCCACTTT.

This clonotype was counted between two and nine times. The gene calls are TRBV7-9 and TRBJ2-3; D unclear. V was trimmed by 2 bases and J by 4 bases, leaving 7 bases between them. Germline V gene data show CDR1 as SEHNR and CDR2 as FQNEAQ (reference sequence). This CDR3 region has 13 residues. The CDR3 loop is CASSLNEADTQYF. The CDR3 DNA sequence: TGTGCCAGCAGCTTAAACGAAGCAGATACGCAGTATTTT.

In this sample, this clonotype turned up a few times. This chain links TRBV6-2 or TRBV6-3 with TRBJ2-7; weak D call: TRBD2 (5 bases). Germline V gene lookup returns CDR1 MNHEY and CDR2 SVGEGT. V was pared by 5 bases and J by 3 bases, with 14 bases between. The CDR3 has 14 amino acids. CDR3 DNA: TGTGCCAGCAGTCGACCCCGCAGCGGCTACGAGCAGTACTTC. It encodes CASSRPRSGYEQYF.

As DNA, the CDR3 is TGTGCCAGCAGCTCGGGACAGGGGCGGGGGGAGCAGTACTTC. Its translation is CASSSGQGRGEQYF. V is TRBV12-3 or TRBV12-4 and J is TRBJ2-7, with 10 bases matching TRBD1. The V gene end was trimmed by 6 bases and the J gene end by 7 bases; junction bases not matched to a gene: 9. CDR3 size: 14 residues.

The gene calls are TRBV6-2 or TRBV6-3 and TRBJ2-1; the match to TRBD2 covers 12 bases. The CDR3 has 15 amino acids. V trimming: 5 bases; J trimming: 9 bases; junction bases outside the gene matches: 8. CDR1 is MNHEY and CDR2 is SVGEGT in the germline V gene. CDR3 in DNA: TGTGCCAGCAGTCCTGGACTAGCGGGATGGTTTGAGCAGTTCTTC. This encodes CASSPGLAGWFEQFF.

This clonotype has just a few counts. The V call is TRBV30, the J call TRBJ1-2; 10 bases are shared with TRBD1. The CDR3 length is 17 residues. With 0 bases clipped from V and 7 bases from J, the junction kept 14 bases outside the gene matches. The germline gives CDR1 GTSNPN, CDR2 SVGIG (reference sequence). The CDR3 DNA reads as TGTGCCTGGAGTGTACATCGCGTCGACAGGGGGCGAGGTGGCTACACCTTC. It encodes CAWSVHRVDRGRGGYTF.

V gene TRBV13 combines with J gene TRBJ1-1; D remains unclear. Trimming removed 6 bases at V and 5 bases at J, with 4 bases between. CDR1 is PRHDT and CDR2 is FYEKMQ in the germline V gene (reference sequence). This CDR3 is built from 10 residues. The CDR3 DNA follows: TGTGCCAGCAGTAAAACTGAAGCTTTCTTT. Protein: CASSKTEAFF.

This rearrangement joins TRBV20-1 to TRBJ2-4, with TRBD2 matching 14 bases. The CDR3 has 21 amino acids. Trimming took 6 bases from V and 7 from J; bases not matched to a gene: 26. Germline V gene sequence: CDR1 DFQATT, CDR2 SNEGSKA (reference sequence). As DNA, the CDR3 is TGCAGTGCAACCGGGACCGAAGCACCGGGACTAGCGGGAGCCAAAAGGAACATTCAGTACTTC. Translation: CSATGTEAPGLAGAKRNIQYF.

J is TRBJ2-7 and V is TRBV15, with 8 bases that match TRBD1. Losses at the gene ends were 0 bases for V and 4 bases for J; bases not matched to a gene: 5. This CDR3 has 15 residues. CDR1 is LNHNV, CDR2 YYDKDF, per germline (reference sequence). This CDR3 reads CATSRERQGIYEQYF. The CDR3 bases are TGTGCCACCAGCAGAGAGCGACAGGGGATTTACGAGCAGTACTTC.

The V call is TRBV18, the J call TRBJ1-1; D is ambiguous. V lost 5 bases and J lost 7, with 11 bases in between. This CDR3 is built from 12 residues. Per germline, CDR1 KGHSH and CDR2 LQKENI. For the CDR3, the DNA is TGTGCCAGCTCAACCACCGGGGATGAAGCTTTCTTT. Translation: CASSTTGDEAFF.

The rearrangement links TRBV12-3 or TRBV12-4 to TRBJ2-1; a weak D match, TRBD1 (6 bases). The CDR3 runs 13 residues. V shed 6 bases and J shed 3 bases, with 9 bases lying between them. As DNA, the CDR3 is TGTGCCAGCAGCGGGACACTCTACAATGAGCAGTTCTTC. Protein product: CASSGTLYNEQFF.

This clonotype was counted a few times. DNA for the CDR3: TGTGCCAGCAGCCGCGACAGGGGAGAGACCCAGTACTTC. This codes for CASSRDRGETQYF. This chain connects TRBV7-6 to TRBJ2-5; 8 bases agree with TRBD1. Losses at the gene ends were 5 bases for V and 4 bases for J; bases not matched to a gene: 3. The germline gives CDR1 SGHVS, CDR2 FNYEAQ. The CDR3 spans 13 residues.

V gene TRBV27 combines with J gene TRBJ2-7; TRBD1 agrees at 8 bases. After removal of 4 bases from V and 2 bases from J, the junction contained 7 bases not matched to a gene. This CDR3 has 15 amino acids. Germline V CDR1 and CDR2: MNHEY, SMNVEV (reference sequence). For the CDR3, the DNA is TGTGCCAGCAGTTCGTGGACAGGGAACCCCTACGAGCAGTACTTC. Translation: CASSSWTGNPYEQYF.

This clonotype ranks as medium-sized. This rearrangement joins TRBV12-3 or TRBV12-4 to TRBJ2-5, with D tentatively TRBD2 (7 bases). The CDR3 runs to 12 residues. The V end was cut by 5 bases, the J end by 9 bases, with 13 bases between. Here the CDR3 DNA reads TGTGCCAGCAGTCATCAGGGGAGGGCCCAGTACTTC. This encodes CASSHQGRAQYF.

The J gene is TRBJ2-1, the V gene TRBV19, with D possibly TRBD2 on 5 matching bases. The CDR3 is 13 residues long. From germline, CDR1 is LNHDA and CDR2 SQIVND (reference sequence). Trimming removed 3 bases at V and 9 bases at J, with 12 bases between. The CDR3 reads CASSITGFSEQFF. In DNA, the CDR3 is TGTGCCAGTAGTATCACGGGATTCAGTGAGCAGTTCTTC. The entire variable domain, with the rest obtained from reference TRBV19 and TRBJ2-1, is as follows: DGGITQSPKYLFRKEGQNVTLSCEQNLNHDAMYWYRQDPGQGLRLIYYSQIVNDFQKGDIAEGYSVSREKKESFPLTVTSAQKNPTAFYLCASSITGFSEQFFGPGTRLTVL.

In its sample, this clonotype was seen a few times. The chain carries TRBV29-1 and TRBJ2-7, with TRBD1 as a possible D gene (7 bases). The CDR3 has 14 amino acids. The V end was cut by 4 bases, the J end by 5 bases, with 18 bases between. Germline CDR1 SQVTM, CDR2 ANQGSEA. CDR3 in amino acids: CSVGRGPTRDEQYF. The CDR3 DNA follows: TGCAGCGTTGGGAGGGGGCCAACACGGGACGAGCAGTACTTC.

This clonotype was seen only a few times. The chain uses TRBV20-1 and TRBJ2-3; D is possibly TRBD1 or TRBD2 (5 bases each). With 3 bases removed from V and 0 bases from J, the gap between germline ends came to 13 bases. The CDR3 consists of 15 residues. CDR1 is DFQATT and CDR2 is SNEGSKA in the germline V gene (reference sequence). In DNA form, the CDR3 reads TGCAGTGCTAGCGCGTCCAGGGAGAGCACAGATACGCAGTATTTT. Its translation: CSASASRESTDTQYF.

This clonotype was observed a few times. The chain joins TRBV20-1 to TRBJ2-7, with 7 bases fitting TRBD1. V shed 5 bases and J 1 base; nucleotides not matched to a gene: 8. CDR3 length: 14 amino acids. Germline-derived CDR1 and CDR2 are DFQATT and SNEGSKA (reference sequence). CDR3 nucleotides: TGCAGTGCTCTTGGACAGGTTGAATCCTACGAGCAGTACTTC. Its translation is CSALGQVESYEQYF.

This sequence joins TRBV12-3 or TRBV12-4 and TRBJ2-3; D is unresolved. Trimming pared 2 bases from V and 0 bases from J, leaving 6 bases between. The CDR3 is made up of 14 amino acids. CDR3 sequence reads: CASSLSRSTDTQYF. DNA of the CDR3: TGTGCCAGCAGTTTATCACGAAGCACAGATACGCAGTATTTT.

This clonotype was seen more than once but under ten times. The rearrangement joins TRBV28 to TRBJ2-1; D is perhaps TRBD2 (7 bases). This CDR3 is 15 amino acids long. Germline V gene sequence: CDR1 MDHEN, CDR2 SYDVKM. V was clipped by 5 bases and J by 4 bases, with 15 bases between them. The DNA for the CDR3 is TGTGCCAGCAGTCCATGGGGGGGCCGATACAATGAGCAGTTCTTC. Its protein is CASSPWGGRYNEQFF.

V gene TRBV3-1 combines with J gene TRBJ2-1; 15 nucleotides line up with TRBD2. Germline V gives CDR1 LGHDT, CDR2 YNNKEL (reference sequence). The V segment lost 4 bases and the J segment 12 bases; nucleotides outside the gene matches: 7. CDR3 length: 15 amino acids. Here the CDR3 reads CASSLGTSGRSGQFF. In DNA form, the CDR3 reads TGTGCCAGCAGCCTAGGGACTAGCGGGAGGTCCGGGCAGTTCTTC.

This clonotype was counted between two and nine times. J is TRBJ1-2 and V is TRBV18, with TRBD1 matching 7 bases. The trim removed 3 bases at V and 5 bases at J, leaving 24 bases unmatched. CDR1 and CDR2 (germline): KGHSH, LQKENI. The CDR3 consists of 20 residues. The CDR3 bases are TGTGCCAGCTCACCCACGCCCAATTTCATAGGGGGCGATGGAAAGTATGGCTACACCTTC. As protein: CASSPTPNFIGGDGKYGYTF. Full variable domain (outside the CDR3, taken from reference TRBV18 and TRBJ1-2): NAGVMQNPRHLVRRRGQEARLRCSPMKGHSHVYWYRQLPEEGLKFMVYLQKENIIDESGMPKERFSAEFPKEGPSILRIQQVVRGDSAAYFCASSPTPNFIGGDGKYGYTFGSGTRLTVV.

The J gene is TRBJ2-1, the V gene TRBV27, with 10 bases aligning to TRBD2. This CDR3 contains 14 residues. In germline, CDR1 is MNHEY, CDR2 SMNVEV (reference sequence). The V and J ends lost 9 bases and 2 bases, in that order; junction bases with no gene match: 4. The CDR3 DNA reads TGTGCCAGTAAGACTAGCGGGCCCTACAATGAGCAGTTCTTC. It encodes CASKTSGPYNEQFF.